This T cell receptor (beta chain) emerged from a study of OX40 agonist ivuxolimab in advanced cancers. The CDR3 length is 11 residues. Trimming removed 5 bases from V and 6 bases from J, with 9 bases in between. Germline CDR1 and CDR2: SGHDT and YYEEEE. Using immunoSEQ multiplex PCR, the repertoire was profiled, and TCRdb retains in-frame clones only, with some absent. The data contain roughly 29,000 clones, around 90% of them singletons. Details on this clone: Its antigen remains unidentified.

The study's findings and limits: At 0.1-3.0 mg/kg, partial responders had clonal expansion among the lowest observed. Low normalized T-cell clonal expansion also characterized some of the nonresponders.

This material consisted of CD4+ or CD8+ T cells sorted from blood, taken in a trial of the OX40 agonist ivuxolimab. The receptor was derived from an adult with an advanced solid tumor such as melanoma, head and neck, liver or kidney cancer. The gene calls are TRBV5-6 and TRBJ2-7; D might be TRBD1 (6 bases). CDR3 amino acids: CASSSGVEQYF. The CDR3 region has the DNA TGTGCCAGCAGTTCAGGGGTCGAGCAGTACTTC.